These T cell receptor beta chains were read from a single sample in a study of regulatory T cells in long-lasting Graves disease. TCRdb re-called the multiplex PCR reads through MiXCR, storing one row per CDR3 protein. The sample includes 350,000 to 450,000 distinct CDR3 sequences, more than 12% of them seen just once. This sample also appeared in a second study, on T cells in Graves' hyperthyroidism and ophthalmopathy.

The sample here was peripheral blood mononuclear cells (PBMCs), taken at new diagnosis, from a patient treated with antithyroid drugs. These TCRs come from a woman aged 30 to 39 with Graves disease. Each CDR3 is given with its conserved first and last residue. The D gene is left open where the match is weak. A row's size may be missing; if present it is once, few, many or a size class.

clone_size: many
v_call: TRBV12-3/TRBV12-4
d_call: NA
j_call: TRBJ2-1
cdr3_aa: CASSFFILPNEQFF
cdr3_nt: TGTGCCAGCAGTTTTTTCATACTACCCAATGAGCAGTTCTTC

clone_size: NA
v_call: TRBV9
d_call: TRBD1
j_call: TRBJ1-6
cdr3_aa: CASSVAGQGSPLHF
cdr3_nt: TGTGCCAGCAGCGTAGCTGGACAGGGTTCACCCCTCCACTTT

clone_size: few
v_call: TRBV3-1
d_call: NA
j_call: TRBJ2-3
cdr3_aa: CASSQGRGWGPGTDTQYF
cdr3_nt: TGTGCCAGCAGCCAAGGACGTGGATGGGGGCCGGGCACAGATACGCAGTATTTT

clone_size: many
v_call: TRBV7-8
d_call: NA
j_call: TRBJ2-1
cdr3_aa: CASRLKGLGYNEQFF
cdr3_nt: TGTGCCAGCAGGCTAAAGGGGTTAGGCTACAATGAGCAGTTCTTC

clone_size: NA
v_call: TRBV9
d_call: TRBD2
j_call: TRBJ2-5
cdr3_aa: CASSGAGLVQETQYF
cdr3_nt: TGTGCCAGCAGCGGGGCGGGACTAGTACAAGAGACCCAGTACTTC

clone_size: few
v_call: TRBV11-2
d_call: NA
j_call: TRBJ1-1
cdr3_aa: CASSLDIEGEAFF
cdr3_nt: TGTGCCAGCAGCTTAGATATTGAGGGGGAAGCTTTCTTT

clone_size: few
v_call: TRBV5-8
d_call: NA
j_call: TRBJ1-2
cdr3_aa: CASSAPPTASADYGYTF
cdr3_nt: TGTGCCAGCAGCGCCCCTCCGACAGCTAGTGCCGACTATGGCTACACCTTC

clone_size: many
v_call: TRBV7-2
d_call: NA
j_call: TRBJ1-2
cdr3_aa: CASSLVEGPNYGYTF
cdr3_nt: TGTGCCAGCAGCTTAGTCGAGGGACCTAACTATGGCTACACCTTC

clone_size: NA
v_call: TRBV20-1
d_call: NA
j_call: TRBJ1-2
cdr3_aa: CSARKRLLEYGYTF
cdr3_nt: TGCAGTGCTAGAAAGCGGCTCCTTGAGTATGGCTACACCTTC

clone_size: few
v_call: TRBV19
d_call: NA
j_call: TRBJ1-1
cdr3_aa: CASSIRESTEAFF
cdr3_nt: TGTGCCAGTAGTATACGGGAGAGCACTGAAGCTTTCTTT

clone_size: many
v_call: TRBV30
d_call: NA
j_call: TRBJ2-3
cdr3_aa: CAWSDSGLTDTQYF
cdr3_nt: TGTGCCTGGAGTGACAGCGGCCTCACAGATACGCAGTATTTT

clone_size: few
v_call: TRBV20-1
d_call: NA
j_call: TRBJ2-6
cdr3_aa: CSARDRQTTSGANVLTF
cdr3_nt: TGCAGTGCTAGAGATCGGCAGACCACCTCTGGGGCCAACGTCCTGACTTTC

clone_size: many
v_call: TRBV7-9
d_call: TRBD1
j_call: TRBJ2-7
cdr3_aa: CASSIQGYEQYF
cdr3_nt: TGTGCCAGCAGCATACAGGGGTACGAGCAGTACTTC

clone_size: many
v_call: TRBV6-2/TRBV6-3
d_call: TRBD2
j_call: TRBJ2-3
cdr3_aa: CASSYSPAGTTTDTQYF
cdr3_nt: TGTGCCAGCAGTTACTCCCCGGCCGGGACTACAACAGATACGCAGTATTTT

clone_size: few
v_call: TRBV7-8
d_call: TRBD2
j_call: TRBJ2-7
cdr3_aa: CASSRSGGAYEQYF
cdr3_nt: TGTGCCAGCAGCCGTAGCGGGGGAGCCTACGAGCAGTACTTC

clone_size: many
v_call: TRBV20-1
d_call: NA
j_call: TRBJ2-1
cdr3_aa: CSARRASTSNEQFF
cdr3_nt: TGCAGTGCTAGGAGGGCCTCAACCTCCAATGAGCAGTTCTTC

clone_size: many
v_call: TRBV5-5
d_call: TRBD2
j_call: TRBJ2-3
cdr3_aa: CASSNSLAGVDTQYF
cdr3_nt: TGTGCCAGCAGCAACTCACTAGCGGGAGTTGATACGCAGTATTTT

clone_size: NA
v_call: TRBV19
d_call: NA
j_call: TRBJ1-1
cdr3_aa: CASSEGRSTEAFF
cdr3_nt: TGTGCCAGTAGTGAGGGGCGCTCTACTGAAGCTTTCTTT